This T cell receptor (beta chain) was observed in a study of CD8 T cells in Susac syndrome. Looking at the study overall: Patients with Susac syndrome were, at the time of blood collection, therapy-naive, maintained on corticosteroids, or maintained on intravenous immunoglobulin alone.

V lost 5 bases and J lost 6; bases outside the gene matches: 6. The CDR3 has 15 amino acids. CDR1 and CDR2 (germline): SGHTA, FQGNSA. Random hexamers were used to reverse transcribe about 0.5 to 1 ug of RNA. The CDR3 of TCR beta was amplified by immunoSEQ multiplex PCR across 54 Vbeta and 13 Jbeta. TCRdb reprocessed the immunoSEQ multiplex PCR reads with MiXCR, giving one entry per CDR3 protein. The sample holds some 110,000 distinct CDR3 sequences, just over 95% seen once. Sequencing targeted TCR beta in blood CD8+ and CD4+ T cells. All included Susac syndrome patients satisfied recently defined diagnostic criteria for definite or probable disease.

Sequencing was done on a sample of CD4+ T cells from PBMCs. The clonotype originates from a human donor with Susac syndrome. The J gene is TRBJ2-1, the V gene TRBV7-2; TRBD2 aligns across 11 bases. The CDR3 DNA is TGTGCCAGCAGCCAGGGACTAGCGGAGGGCAATGAGCAGTTCTTC. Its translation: CASSQGLAEGNEQFF.